The source of this T cell receptor beta chain is a study of read filtering for tumor transcriptome and immune sequencing. Study context: Per sample, TCR-region reads ranged about 4 to 11 million by IR-seq, roughly 85 to 1,400 by RNA-seq.

Overall study results and limits: Correlation between methods rose after single-read clonotypes were removed. This fraction held mixed bone marrow immune cells after CD138-negative sorting.

Molecular barcoded adaptors covering alpha/delta and beta/gamma chains were used on around 370 ng RNA. MiXCR, applied by TCRdb to the reads, yields one record per CDR3 protein. The profile covers approximately 40,000 distinct CDR3 sequences, with roughly 15% appearing a single time and 25% to 30% taken by the ten largest. The table lists this clonotype with many counts. No antigen is known for it. This CDR3 has 18 residues. Per the germline V gene, CDR1 is SEHNR and CDR2 is FQNEAQ (reference sequence). V shed 4 bases, J shed 3 bases, and the junction held 17 bases outside the gene matches. Sampling of bone marrow took place during active disease in every patient.

The chain carries TRBV7-9 and TRBJ2-7, with TRBD2 identical over 8 bases. This TCR was sampled from a donor at least 40 years old with multiple myeloma. The source material was a population of CD138-negative cells sorted from bone marrow. This CDR3 reads CASSSGVLAGREYYEQYF. CDR3 DNA: TGTGCCAGCAGCTCCGGTGTTCTAGCGGGCCGTGAATACTACGAGCAGTACTTC.